Listed below are T cell receptor beta chains from one sample, sequenced in a study of radiation and T cells in renal cell carcinoma. Sequencing was performed with immunoSEQ multiplex PCR; in TCRdb, only in-frame clones are kept and a portion is missing. The table lists 100,000 to 150,000 clones, roughly four fifths of them singletons, with roughly 6.2% in the top ten. Sequences were derived from blood, sampled from a patient whose treatment included radiotherapy and nephrectomy. All receptors derive from a man between 50 and 59 years old with renal cell carcinoma. The CDR3 runs from the conserved cysteine through the conserved F or W. A D gene is named only where the DNA matches it firmly. Expanded clones get a size class; other rows say once, few or many, or leave the size out.

v_call: TRBV19
clone_size: NA
d_call: TRBD2
j_call: TRBJ2-1
cdr3_aa: CASSHGGGVAYNEQFF
cdr3_nt: TGTGCCAGTAGCCACGGGGGAGGGGTTGCCTACAATGAGCAGTTCTTC

v_call: TRBV9
clone_size: NA
d_call: TRBD1
j_call: TRBJ1-4
cdr3_aa: CASSAEGQINEKLFF
cdr3_nt: TGTGCCAGCAGCGCCGAGGGACAGATTAATGAAAAACTGTTTTTT

v_call: TRBV7-6
clone_size: few
d_call: NA
j_call: TRBJ1-1
cdr3_aa: CASMRVLNTEAFF
cdr3_nt: TGTGCCAGCATGAGAGTTCTGAACACTGAAGCTTTCTTT

v_call: TRBV7-9
clone_size: many
d_call: TRBD1
j_call: TRBJ1-1
cdr3_aa: CASSYRTGGNTEAFF
cdr3_nt: TGTGCCAGCAGCTATCGAACAGGGGGTAACACTGAAGCTTTCTTT

v_call: TRBV9
clone_size: NA
d_call: NA
j_call: TRBJ1-6
cdr3_aa: CASSVDGVSPLHF
cdr3_nt: TGTGCCAGCAGCGTAGATGGGGTTTCACCCCTCCACTTT

v_call: TRBV7-9
clone_size: NA
d_call: NA
j_call: TRBJ2-3
cdr3_aa: CASSWGLGADTQYF
cdr3_nt: TGTGCCAGCAGCTGGGGACTGGGCGCAGATACGCAGTATTTT

v_call: TRBV5-1
clone_size: NA
d_call: NA
j_call: TRBJ2-5
cdr3_aa: CASSLDLGTGETQYF
cdr3_nt: TGCGCCAGCAGCTTGGATCTGGGTACAGGGGAGACCCAGTACTTC

v_call: TRBV19
clone_size: NA
d_call: TRBD1
j_call: TRBJ1-2
cdr3_aa: CASSRSQGYGYTF
cdr3_nt: TGTGCCAGTAGTCGTTCACAGGGGTATGGCTACACCTTC

v_call: TRBV7-9
clone_size: NA
d_call: TRBD1
j_call: TRBJ1-4
cdr3_aa: CASSGQGEWTNEKLFF
cdr3_nt: TGTGCCAGCAGTGGGCAGGGGGAGTGGACTAATGAAAAACTGTTTTTT

v_call: TRBV30
clone_size: once
d_call: TRBD1
j_call: TRBJ2-5
cdr3_aa: CAWSVEQGAGETQYF
cdr3_nt: TGTGCCTGGAGTGTTGAACAGGGGGCGGGGGAGACCCAGTACTTC

v_call: TRBV7-2
clone_size: once
d_call: TRBD1
j_call: TRBJ1-5
cdr3_aa: CASSLGGTGGQPQHF
cdr3_nt: TGTGCCAGCAGCTTAGGTGGGACAGGGGGTCAGCCCCAGCATTTT

v_call: TRBV4-1
clone_size: NA
d_call: TRBD1
j_call: TRBJ2-7
cdr3_aa: CASRKLGTGAYEQYF
cdr3_nt: TGCGCCAGCAGAAAACTCGGGACAGGGGCCTACGAGCAGTACTTC

v_call: TRBV28
clone_size: NA
d_call: NA
j_call: TRBJ2-2
cdr3_aa: CASSPTNTGELFF
cdr3_nt: TGTGCCAGCAGTCCTACGAACACCGGGGAGCTGTTTTTT

v_call: TRBV5-1
clone_size: NA
d_call: TRBD2
j_call: TRBJ2-5
cdr3_aa: CASSLAVGGGLKTQYF
cdr3_nt: TGCGCCAGCAGCTTGGCCGTGGGCGGGGGATTAAAGACCCAGTACTTC

v_call: TRBV7-8
clone_size: NA
d_call: NA
j_call: TRBJ2-1
cdr3_aa: CASSLPADSYNEQFF
cdr3_nt: TGTGCCAGCAGCTTACCGGCAGACTCCTACAATGAGCAGTTCTTC

v_call: TRBV9
clone_size: NA
d_call: TRBD2
j_call: TRBJ2-7
cdr3_aa: CASSVATSGSSYEQYF
cdr3_nt: TGTGCCAGCAGCGTAGCCACTAGCGGGAGTAGCTACGAGCAGTACTTC

v_call: TRBV2
clone_size: NA
d_call: NA
j_call: TRBJ2-2
cdr3_aa: CASKLGDTGELFF
cdr3_nt: TGTGCCAGCAAATTGGGGGACACCGGGGAGCTGTTTTTT

v_call: TRBV10-3
clone_size: NA
d_call: TRBD2
j_call: TRBJ2-7
cdr3_aa: CAITGLAGYSYEQYF
cdr3_nt: TGTGCCATCACAGGACTAGCGGGATACTCCTACGAGCAGTACTTC

v_call: TRBV2
clone_size: NA
d_call: NA
j_call: TRBJ2-7
cdr3_aa: CASSEYEQYF
cdr3_nt: TGTGCCAGCAGTGAATACGAGCAGTACTTC

v_call: TRBV4-3
clone_size: NA
d_call: NA
j_call: TRBJ1-2
cdr3_aa: CASSQGATRGVRYGYTF
cdr3_nt: TGCGCCAGCAGCCAGGGGGCAACAAGGGGCGTCCGCTATGGCTACACCTTC

v_call: TRBV7-9
clone_size: NA
d_call: NA
j_call: TRBJ1-1
cdr3_aa: CASHQGNTEAFF
cdr3_nt: TGTGCCAGCCACCAGGGGAACACTGAAGCTTTCTTT

v_call: TRBV14
clone_size: NA
d_call: NA
j_call: TRBJ2-2
cdr3_aa: CASSPWGGYTGELFF
cdr3_nt: TGTGCCAGCAGCCCATGGGGCGGTTACACCGGGGAGCTGTTTTTT

v_call: TRBV7-9
clone_size: NA
d_call: NA
j_call: TRBJ2-1
cdr3_aa: CASSLAAYNEQFF
cdr3_nt: TGTGCCAGCAGCTTAGCGGCGTACAATGAGCAGTTCTTC

v_call: TRBV5-1
clone_size: NA
d_call: TRBD2
j_call: TRBJ2-5
cdr3_aa: CASSLEPGGLETQYF
cdr3_nt: TGCGCCAGCAGCTTGGAACCGGGAGGGCTGGAGACCCAGTACTTC

v_call: TRBV6-5
clone_size: NA
d_call: NA
j_call: TRBJ2-7
cdr3_aa: CASSYRGMREQYF
cdr3_nt: TGTGCCAGCAGTTACAGGGGGATGAGGGAGCAGTACTTC

v_call: TRBV7-9
clone_size: once
d_call: TRBD1
j_call: TRBJ1-2
cdr3_aa: CASSSAMGQKGANYGYTF
cdr3_nt: TGTGCCAGCAGCTCAGCTATGGGACAGAAGGGAGCTAACTATGGCTACACCTTC

v_call: TRBV5-1
clone_size: NA
d_call: NA
j_call: TRBJ2-6
cdr3_aa: CASSLGNSGANVLTF
cdr3_nt: TGCGCCAGCAGCTTGGGAAACTCTGGGGCCAACGTCCTGACTTTC

v_call: TRBV5-1
clone_size: NA
d_call: NA
j_call: TRBJ2-5
cdr3_aa: CASSNAGMGPQETQYF
cdr3_nt: TGCGCCAGCAGCAATGCTGGAATGGGCCCCCAAGAGACCCAGTACTTC

v_call: TRBV5-1
clone_size: NA
d_call: TRBD1
j_call: TRBJ1-1
cdr3_aa: CASSPGGGSRMNTEAFF
cdr3_nt: TGCGCCAGCAGCCCAGGGGGGGGCTCGCGCATGAACACTGAAGCTTTCTTT

v_call: TRBV30
clone_size: NA
d_call: TRBD2
j_call: TRBJ2-7
cdr3_aa: CAWRLTSGRPYEQYF
cdr3_nt: TGTGCCTGGAGACTCACTAGCGGGAGACCTTACGAGCAGTACTTC

v_call: TRBV5-1
clone_size: NA
d_call: NA
j_call: TRBJ2-1
cdr3_aa: CASSLVGPVGEQFF
cdr3_nt: TGCGCCAGCAGCTTGGTTGGTCCGGTTGGAGAGCAGTTCTTC

v_call: TRBV6-1
clone_size: NA
d_call: NA
j_call: TRBJ1-2
cdr3_aa: CASSASSGTVNGYTF
cdr3_nt: TGTGCCAGCAGTGCCAGCTCCGGGACCGTGAATGGCTACACCTTC

v_call: TRBV28
clone_size: NA
d_call: NA
j_call: TRBJ1-2
cdr3_aa: CASSPMGAYGYTF
cdr3_nt: TGTGCCAGCAGTCCCATGGGCGCCTATGGCTACACCTTC

v_call: TRBV6-1
clone_size: NA
d_call: TRBD2
j_call: TRBJ2-7
cdr3_aa: CASWGLAGTYEQYF
cdr3_nt: TGTGCCAGCTGGGGGCTAGCGGGGACCTACGAGCAGTACTTC

v_call: TRBV9
clone_size: NA
d_call: TRBD2
j_call: TRBJ2-5
cdr3_aa: CASSVRGSGSGGAQETQYF
cdr3_nt: TGTGCCAGCAGCGTAAGGGGTAGTGGTAGCGGGGGAGCCCAAGAGACCCAGTACTTC

v_call: TRBV7-9
clone_size: few
d_call: NA
j_call: TRBJ2-7
cdr3_aa: CASSRPTGHLSYEQYF
cdr3_nt: TGTGCCAGCAGCCGGCCAACTGGACACCTCTCCTACGAGCAGTACTTC

v_call: TRBV7-9
clone_size: NA
d_call: NA
j_call: TRBJ1-1
cdr3_aa: CASSPGLGTEAFF
cdr3_nt: TGTGCCAGCAGCCCGGGTCTGGGCACTGAAGCTTTCTTT

v_call: TRBV4-3
clone_size: NA
d_call: TRBD2
j_call: TRBJ2-1
cdr3_aa: CASSQPSGGLSEQFF
cdr3_nt: TGCGCCAGCAGCCAACCTAGCGGGGGCCTCTCTGAGCAGTTCTTC

v_call: TRBV2
clone_size: NA
d_call: NA
j_call: TRBJ2-4
cdr3_aa: CASSGVRVISIQYF
cdr3_nt: TGTGCCAGCAGTGGTGTCAGGGTTATTAGCATTCAGTACTTC

v_call: TRBV7-9
clone_size: NA
d_call: NA
j_call: TRBJ2-7
cdr3_aa: CASSPTGPLFNEQYF
cdr3_nt: TGTGCCAGCAGCCCCACGGGACCCCTTTTTAACGAGCAGTACTTC

v_call: TRBV18
clone_size: few
d_call: TRBD1
j_call: TRBJ2-1
cdr3_aa: CASSLTTGWNEQFF
cdr3_nt: TGTGCCAGCTCACTTACGACAGGGTGGAATGAGCAGTTCTTC

v_call: TRBV30
clone_size: NA
d_call: TRBD2
j_call: TRBJ2-3
cdr3_aa: CAWSVLAGVTQYF
cdr3_nt: TGTGCCTGGAGTGTACTAGCGGGAGTTACGCAGTATTTT